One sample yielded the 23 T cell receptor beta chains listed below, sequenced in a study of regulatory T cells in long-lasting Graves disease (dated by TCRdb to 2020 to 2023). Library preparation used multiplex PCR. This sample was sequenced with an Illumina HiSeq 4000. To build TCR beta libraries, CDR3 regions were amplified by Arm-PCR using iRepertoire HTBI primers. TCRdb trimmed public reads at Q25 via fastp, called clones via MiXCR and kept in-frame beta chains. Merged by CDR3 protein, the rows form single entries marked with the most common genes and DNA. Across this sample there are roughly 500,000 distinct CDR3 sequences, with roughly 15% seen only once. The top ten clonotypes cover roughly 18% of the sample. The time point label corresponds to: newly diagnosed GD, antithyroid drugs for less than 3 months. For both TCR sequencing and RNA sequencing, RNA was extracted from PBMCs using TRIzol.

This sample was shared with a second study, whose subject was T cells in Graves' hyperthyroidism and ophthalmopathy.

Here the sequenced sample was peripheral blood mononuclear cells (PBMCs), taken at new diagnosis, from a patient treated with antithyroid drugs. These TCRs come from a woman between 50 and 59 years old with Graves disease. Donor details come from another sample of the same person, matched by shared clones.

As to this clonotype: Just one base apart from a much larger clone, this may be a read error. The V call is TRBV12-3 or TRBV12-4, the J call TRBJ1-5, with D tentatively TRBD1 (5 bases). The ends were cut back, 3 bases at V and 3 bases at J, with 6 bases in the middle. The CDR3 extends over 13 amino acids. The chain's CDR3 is CASSFRDNQPQHF. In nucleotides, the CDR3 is TGTGCCAGCAGTTTCAGGGACAATCAGCCCCAGCATTTT.

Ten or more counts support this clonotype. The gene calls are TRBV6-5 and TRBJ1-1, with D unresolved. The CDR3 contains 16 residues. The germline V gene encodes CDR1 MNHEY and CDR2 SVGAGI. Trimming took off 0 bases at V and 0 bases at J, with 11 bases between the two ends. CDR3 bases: TGTGCCAGCAGTTACTCGGCCTACGGAATGAACACTGAAGCTTTCTTT. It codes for CASSYSAYGMNTEAFF.

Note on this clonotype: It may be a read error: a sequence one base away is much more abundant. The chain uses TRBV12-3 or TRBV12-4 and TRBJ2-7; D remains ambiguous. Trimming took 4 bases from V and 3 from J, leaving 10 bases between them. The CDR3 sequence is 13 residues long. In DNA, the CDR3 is TGTGCCAGCAGTTCTAACGGAGACTACGAGCAGTACTTC. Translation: CASSSNGDYEQYF.

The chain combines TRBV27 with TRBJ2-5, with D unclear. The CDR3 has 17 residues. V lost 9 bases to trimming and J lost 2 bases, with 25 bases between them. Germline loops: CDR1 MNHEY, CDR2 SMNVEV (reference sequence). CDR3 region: CASPFSKSGVGQETQYF. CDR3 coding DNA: TGTGCCAGTCCTTTCTCTAAGTCTGGGGTTGGGCAAGAGACCCAGTACTTC.

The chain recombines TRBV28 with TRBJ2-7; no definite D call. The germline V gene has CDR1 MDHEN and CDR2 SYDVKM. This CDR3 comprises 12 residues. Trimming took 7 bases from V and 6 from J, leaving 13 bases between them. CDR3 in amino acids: CASISGEGEQYF. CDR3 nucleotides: TGTGCCAGCATCTCGGGCGAAGGCGAGCAGTACTTC.

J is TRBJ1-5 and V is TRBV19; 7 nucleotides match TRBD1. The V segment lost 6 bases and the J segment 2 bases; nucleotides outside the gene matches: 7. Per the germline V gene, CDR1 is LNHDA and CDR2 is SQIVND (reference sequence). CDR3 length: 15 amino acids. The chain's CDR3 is CASSQTGLGNQPQHF. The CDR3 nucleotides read TGTGCCAGTAGCCAGACAGGGCTGGGCAATCAGCCCCAGCATTTT. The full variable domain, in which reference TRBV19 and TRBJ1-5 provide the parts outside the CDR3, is DGGITQSPKYLFRKEGQNVTLSCEQNLNHDAMYWYRQDPGQGLRLIYYSQIVNDFQKGDIAEGYSVSREKKESFPLTVTSAQKNPTAFYLCASSQTGLGNQPQHFGDGTRLSIL.

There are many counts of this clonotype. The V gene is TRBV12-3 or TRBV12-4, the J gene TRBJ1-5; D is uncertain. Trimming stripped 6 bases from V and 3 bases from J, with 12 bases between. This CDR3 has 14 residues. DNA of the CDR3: TGTGCCAGCAGACCCCGGGAGGACAATCAGCCCCAGCATTTT. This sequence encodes CASRPREDNQPQHF.

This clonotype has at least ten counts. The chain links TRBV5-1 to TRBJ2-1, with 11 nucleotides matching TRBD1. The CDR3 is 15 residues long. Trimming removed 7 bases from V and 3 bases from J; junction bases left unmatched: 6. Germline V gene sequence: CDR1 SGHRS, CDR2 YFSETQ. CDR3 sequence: CASHTGTGGYNEQFF. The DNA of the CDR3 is TGCGCCAGCCATACCGGGACAGGGGGCTACAATGAGCAGTTCTTC.

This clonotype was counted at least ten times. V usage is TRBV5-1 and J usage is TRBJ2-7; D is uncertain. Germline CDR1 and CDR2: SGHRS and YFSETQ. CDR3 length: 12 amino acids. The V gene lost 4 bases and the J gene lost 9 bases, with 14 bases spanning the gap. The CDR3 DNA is TGCGCCAGCAGCCCGACGGCTAAGGGGCAGTACTTC. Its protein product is CASSPTAKGQYF.

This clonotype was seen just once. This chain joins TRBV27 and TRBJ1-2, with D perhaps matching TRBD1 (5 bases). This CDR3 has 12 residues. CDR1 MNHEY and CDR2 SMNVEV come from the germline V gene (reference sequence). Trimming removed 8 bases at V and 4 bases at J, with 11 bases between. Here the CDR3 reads CASRTGFYGYTF. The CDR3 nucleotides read TGTGCCAGCCGAACAGGTTTCTATGGCTACACCTTC.

Here the CDR3 DNA reads TGCAGCGTTGGTGGGGGGGCCTACTCCGAGATTAACTATGGCTACACCTTC. This sequence encodes CSVGGGAYSEINYGYTF. The chain couples TRBV29-1 to TRBJ1-2; possibly TRBD1 for D (6 bases). V dropped 4 bases and J dropped 1 base, with 22 bases sitting between them. In germline, CDR1 is SQVTM, CDR2 ANQGSEA. This CDR3 contains 17 residues.

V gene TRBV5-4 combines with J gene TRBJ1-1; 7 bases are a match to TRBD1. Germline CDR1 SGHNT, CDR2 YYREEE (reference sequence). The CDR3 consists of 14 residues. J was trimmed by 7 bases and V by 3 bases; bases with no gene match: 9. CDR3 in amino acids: CASSSEVPGGEAFF. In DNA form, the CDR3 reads TGTGCCAGCAGCTCTGAGGTGCCAGGGGGTGAAGCTTTCTTT.

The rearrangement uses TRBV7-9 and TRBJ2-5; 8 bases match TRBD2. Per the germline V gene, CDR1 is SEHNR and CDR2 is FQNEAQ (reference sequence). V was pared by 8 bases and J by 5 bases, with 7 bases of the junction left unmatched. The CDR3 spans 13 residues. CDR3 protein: CASDAGGVETQYF. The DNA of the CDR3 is TGTGCCAGCGATGCGGGGGGCGTGGAGACCCAGTACTTC.

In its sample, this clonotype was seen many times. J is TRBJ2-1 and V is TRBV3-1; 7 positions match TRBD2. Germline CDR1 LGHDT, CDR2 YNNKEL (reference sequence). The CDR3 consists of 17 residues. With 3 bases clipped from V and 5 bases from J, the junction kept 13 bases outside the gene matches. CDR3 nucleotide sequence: TGTGCCAGCAGCCAGGGCCTGGCGGGGGTGGGAGACAATGAGCAGTTCTTC. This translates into CASSQGLAGVGDNEQFF.

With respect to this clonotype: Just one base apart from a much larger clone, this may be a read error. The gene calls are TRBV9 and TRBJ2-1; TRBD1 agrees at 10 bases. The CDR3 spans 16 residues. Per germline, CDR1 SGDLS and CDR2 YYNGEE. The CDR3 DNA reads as TGTGCCGGCAGCGTAGTAGACAGGGGGCCATACAATGAGCAGTTCTTC. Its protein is CAGSVVDRGPYNEQFF.

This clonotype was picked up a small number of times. CDR3 DNA sequence: TGTGCCAGCAGCACCCCGGGACTAGCGGGATCCGAGACCCAGTACTTC. Protein: CASSTPGLAGSETQYF. The chain employs TRBV7-2 and TRBJ2-5, with 13 bases fitting TRBD2. Unmatched junction bases numbered 8, after V lost 5 bases and J lost 5 bases. This CDR3 has 16 amino acids. Germline V gene data show CDR1 as SGHTA and CDR2 as FQGNSA.

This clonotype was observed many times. The CDR3 DNA follows: TGTGCCAGCAGCCGGGGGGCGTTGAATCAGCCCCAGCATTTT. Translation: CASSRGALNQPQHF. This chain uses TRBV12-3 or TRBV12-4 with TRBJ1-5; tentative D call: TRBD1 (6 bases). The CDR3 has 14 residues. Trimming stripped 6 bases from V and 4 bases from J, with 13 bases between.

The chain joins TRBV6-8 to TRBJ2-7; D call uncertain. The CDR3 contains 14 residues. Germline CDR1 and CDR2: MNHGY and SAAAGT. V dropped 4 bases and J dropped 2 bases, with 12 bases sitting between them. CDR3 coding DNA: TGTGCCAGCAGTTGGGCGACCCAAGCCTACGAGCAGTACTTC. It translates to CASSWATQAYEQYF.

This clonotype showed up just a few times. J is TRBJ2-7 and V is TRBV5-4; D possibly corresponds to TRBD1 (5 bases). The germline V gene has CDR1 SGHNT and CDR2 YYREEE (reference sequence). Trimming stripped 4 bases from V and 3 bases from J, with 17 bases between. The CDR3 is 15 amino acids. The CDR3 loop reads CASSPTQDSYYEQYF. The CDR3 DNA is TGTGCCAGCAGCCCTACTCAAGACAGCTACTACGAGCAGTACTTC.

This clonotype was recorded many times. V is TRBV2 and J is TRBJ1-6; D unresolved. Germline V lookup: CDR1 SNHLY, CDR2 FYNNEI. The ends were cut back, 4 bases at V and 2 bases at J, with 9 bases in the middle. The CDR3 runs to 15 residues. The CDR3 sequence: CASSATDPYNSPLHF. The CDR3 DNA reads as TGTGCCAGCAGTGCAACGGACCCCTATAATTCACCCCTCCACTTT.

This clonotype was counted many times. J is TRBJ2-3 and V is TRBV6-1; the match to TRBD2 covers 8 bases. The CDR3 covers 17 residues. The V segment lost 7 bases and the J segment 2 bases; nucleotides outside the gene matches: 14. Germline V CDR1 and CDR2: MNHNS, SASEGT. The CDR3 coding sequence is TGTGCCAGCACCGCCGGGGGTGGTAGCGGGGCCACAGATACGCAGTATTTT. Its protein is CASTAGGGSGATDTQYF.

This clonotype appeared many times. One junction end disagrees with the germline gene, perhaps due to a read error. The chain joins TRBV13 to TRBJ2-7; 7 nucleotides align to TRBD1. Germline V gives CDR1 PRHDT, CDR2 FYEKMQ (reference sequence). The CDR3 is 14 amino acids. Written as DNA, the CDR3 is TGCGCCAGCAGCTCCCCGGGACAGAACTACGAGCAGTACTTC. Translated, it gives CASSSPGQNYEQYF.

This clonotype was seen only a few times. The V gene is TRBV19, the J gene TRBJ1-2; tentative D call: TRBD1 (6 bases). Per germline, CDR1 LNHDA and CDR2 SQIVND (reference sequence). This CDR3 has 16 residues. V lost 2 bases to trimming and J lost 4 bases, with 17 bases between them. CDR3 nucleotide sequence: TGTGCCAGTAGTATAATTGTCGGACAGACTAGCTATGGCTACACCTTC. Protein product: CASSIIVGQTSYGYTF.